These 18 T cell receptor beta chains share one sample of origin, sequenced in a study of identical twins (dated by TCRdb to about 2016). Library construction relied on 5' RACE. The sequencing machine was an Illumina HiSeq 2000. TCRdb reprocessing: public reads trimmed at Q25 with fastp, clones called with MiXCR, in-frame beta chains kept. CDR3 protein sequences are deduplicated, and each keeps its most common genes and DNA. The sample table records roughly 540,000 distinct CDR3 sequences; roughly a fifth of these occur just once. In total, the top ten clones hold roughly 0.9% of the sample. These data also formed part of another study, on T cells expressing NK-cell markers.

The sample was CD4+ T cells sorted from blood. These receptor sequences come from a woman younger than 35 in good health.

V is TRBV10-3 and J is TRBJ1-5, with D tentatively TRBD1 (6 bases). Germline V gives CDR1 ENHRY, CDR2 SYGVKD. CDR3 length equals 13 residues. Trimming stripped 3 bases from V and 5 bases from J, with 8 bases between. CDR3 DNA: TGTGCCATCAGTGAAGGGGGGCATCAGCCCCAGCATTTT. Translation gives CAISEGGHQPQHF.

V usage is TRBV27 and J usage is TRBJ2-1, with D perhaps given as TRBD1 or TRBD2 (5 bases each). The germline CDR1 and CDR2 sequences are MNHEY and SMNVEV (reference sequence). Trimming shortened V by 3 bases and J by 2 bases, and 11 bases separated the two germline ends. The CDR3 contains 15 residues. CDR3 protein: CASSFLGTPYNEQFF. The CDR3 DNA reads TGTGCCAGCAGTTTTCTCGGGACCCCCTACAATGAGCAGTTCTTC.

There are a few counts of this clonotype. The chain uses TRBV5-1 and TRBJ2-7; D is ambiguous. Per germline, CDR1 SGHRS and CDR2 YFSETQ. The V end lost 4 bases, the J end lost 3 bases, and 14 bases lay between the germline ends. The CDR3 contains 14 residues. In nucleotides, the CDR3 is TGCGCCAGCAGCCCGGAACTGGCGTACTACGAGCAGTACTTC. This gives the protein CASSPELAYYEQYF.

The chain carries TRBV7-9 and TRBJ2-3; D is possibly TRBD2 (5 bases). This CDR3 contains 16 residues. The V gene's germline CDR1 is SEHNR and CDR2 FQNEAQ (reference sequence). The V end lost 8 bases, the J end lost 1 base, and 19 bases lay between the germline ends. The DNA of the CDR3 is TGTGCCAGCTCTCTCCCTTTCTGGGGAGGCACAGATACGCAGTATTTT. Translation gives CASSLPFWGGTDTQYF.

The V and J genes are TRBV29-1 and TRBJ2-3; the D is unclear. V lost 7 bases, J lost 2 bases, and 13 bases lay in between. The CDR3 is 13 residues long. CDR1 is SQVTM and CDR2 is ANQGSEA in the germline V gene. The CDR3 DNA reads as TGCAGCGCCCTGGATGGGAACACAGATACGCAGTATTTT. This encodes CSALDGNTDTQYF.

The chain is built from TRBV20-1 and TRBJ2-3; D ambiguous. V was trimmed by 6 bases and J by 8 bases, leaving 21 bases between them. The CDR3 totals 14 residues. Germline lookup yields CDR1 DFQATT and CDR2 SNEGSKA (reference sequence). CDR3 bases: TGCAGTGCGGGTTTCGGCACCGGGCGTGGTACGCAGTATTTT. It is translated as CSAGFGTGRGTQYF.

This clonotype was counted ten times or more. The gene calls are TRBV20-1 and TRBJ2-5, with D possibly TRBD1 on 6 matching bases. Germline assignment: CDR1 DFQATT and CDR2 SNEGSKA (reference sequence). The V end lost 1 base, the J end lost 7 bases, and 13 bases lay between the germline ends. This CDR3 spans 13 amino acids. This CDR3 reads CSARGQAEGTQYF. In DNA form, the CDR3 reads TGCAGTGCTAGAGGACAGGCTGAGGGGACCCAGTACTTC.

This clonotype was detected only a few times. The chain combines TRBV12-3 or TRBV12-4 with TRBJ2-3; D is unresolved. Between the trimmed V and J ends, which lost 8 bases and 2 bases, there was a span of 5 bases. The CDR3 is 11 residues long. CDR3 nucleotide sequence: TGTGCCAGCGCATACACAGATACGCAGTATTTT. This sequence encodes CASAYTDTQYF.

At least ten counts were recorded for this clonotype. For the CDR3, the DNA is TGTGCCAGCAGTTTAAGCTCCCTCGAGTTCTTC. Translating gives CASSLSSLEFF. The chain joins TRBV12-3 or TRBV12-4 to TRBJ2-1; D unclear. Trimming took 2 bases from V and 14 from J, leaving 10 bases between them. The CDR3 runs to 11 residues.

This sequence joins TRBV5-5 and TRBJ1-2; 7 bases line up with TRBD1. Germline CDR1 and CDR2: SGHKS and YYEKEE (reference sequence). The CDR3 is made up of 15 amino acids. Trimming took 1 base from V and 7 from J; bases not matched to a gene: 10. The CDR3 DNA sequence: TGTGCCAGCAGCTTGCTACAGGGGTTGCTCCTTGGCTACACCTTC. Translated, it gives CASSLLQGLLLGYTF.

The chain carries TRBV12-3 or TRBV12-4 and TRBJ1-2; D is unclear. Trimming removed 0 bases at V and 4 bases at J, with 12 bases between. The CDR3 totals 15 residues. CDR3 nucleotides: TGTGCCAGCAGTTTAGCGCGAGGAGGCGGCTATGGCTACACCTTC. Amino acids: CASSLARGGGYGYTF.

The gene calls are TRBV23-1 and TRBJ1-2; TRBD1 agrees at 7 bases. TRBV23-1 is flagged as an ORF with uncertain function. This CDR3 is built from 17 residues. V shed 6 bases, J shed 7 bases, and the junction held 20 bases outside the gene matches. CDR3 in amino acids: CASRHKTVRGREGGYTF. In DNA, the CDR3 is TGCGCCAGCAGACATAAGACAGTGAGGGGGCGCGAGGGTGGCTACACCTTC.

This chain joins TRBV6-1 and TRBJ2-7; 12 nucleotides align to TRBD2. CDR3 size: 15 residues. The germline V gene has CDR1 MNHNS and CDR2 SASEGT. V trimming: 6 bases; J trimming: 4 bases; junction bases outside the gene matches: 7. CDR3 DNA: TGTGCCAGCAGGCCTAGCGGGAGGGCCAAGTACGAGCAGTACTTC. It specifies CASRPSGRAKYEQYF.

V and J are TRBV5-1 and TRBJ2-7, with D perhaps matching TRBD2 (7 bases). The V gene lost 2 bases and the J gene lost 4 bases, with 22 bases spanning the gap. CDR3 length: 17 residues. The germline gives CDR1 SGHRS, CDR2 YFSETQ. The CDR3 nucleotides read TGCGCCAGCAGCTTAGGCGCGGGGGCAGGTCGAACGTACGAGCAGTACTTC. It yields the protein CASSLGAGAGRTYEQYF.

The genes are TRBV29-1 and TRBJ2-3; the D is unclear. V lost 6 bases to trimming and J lost 1 base, with 8 bases between them. The CDR3 length is 12 residues. Germline loops: CDR1 SQVTM, CDR2 ANQGSEA. CDR3 loop: CSVIRGTDTQYF. CDR3 in DNA: TGCAGCGTAATCCGGGGCACAGATACGCAGTATTTT.

The CDR3 loop is CASSLGVGPTDTQYF. The DNA of the CDR3 is TGTGCCAGCAGCTTAGGCGTAGGTCCCACAGATACGCAGTATTTT. The chain joins TRBV7-2 to TRBJ2-3; D is ambiguous. Looked up from germline, CDR1 is SGHTA and CDR2 is FQGNSA. With 1 base removed from V and 2 bases from J, the gap between germline ends came to 10 bases. This CDR3 is 15 amino acids long.

This clonotype showed up just a few times. The genes are TRBV29-1 and TRBJ2-3; 8 bases map to TRBD2. Germline V gives CDR1 SQVTM, CDR2 ANQGSEA. This CDR3 is 14 amino acids long. V was pared by 1 base and J by 4 bases, with 4 bases of the junction left unmatched. CDR3 residues: CSVEAGGFADTQYF. CDR3 DNA: TGCAGCGTTGAAGCGGGGGGGTTTGCAGATACGCAGTATTTT.

This clonotype was found a few times. The chain is built from TRBV20-1 and TRBJ2-5; D remains ambiguous. Germline V gene data show CDR1 as DFQATT and CDR2 as SNEGSKA (reference sequence). The CDR3 is 11 residues long. Deletions cut 6 bases from V and 4 bases from J, with 9 bases between. Here the CDR3 DNA reads TGCAGTGCCCGCACCCTAGAGACCCAGTACTTC. This encodes CSARTLETQYF.